The T cell receptor (beta chain) described here comes from a study of response to subunit inactivated influenza vaccine. Whole-study results and caveats: Each seasonal influenza vaccination, the authors suggested, recruits few new T cells.

In regard to this clonotype: The antigen remains unidentified.

TCRdb fed the RT-PCR reads into MiXCR, producing one record per CDR3 protein. Of hundreds of thousands of distinct CDR3 sequences in the sample, around 8% are singletons; the top ten hold over 10%. V was trimmed by 0 bases and J by 0 bases, leaving 7 bases between them. The germline gives CDR1 SGHRS, CDR2 YFSETQ. This CDR3 is built from 14 residues. The chain carries TRBV5-1 and TRBJ2-7; no firm D call. The sequences come from PBMCs from blood, collected roughly 24 months after vaccination. This TCR was recovered from a man between 50 and 75 years old who received an inactivated influenza vaccine. For the CDR3, the DNA is TGCGCCAGCAGCTTGGATGGGGACTCCTACGAGCAGTACTTC. It specifies CASSLDGDSYEQYF.